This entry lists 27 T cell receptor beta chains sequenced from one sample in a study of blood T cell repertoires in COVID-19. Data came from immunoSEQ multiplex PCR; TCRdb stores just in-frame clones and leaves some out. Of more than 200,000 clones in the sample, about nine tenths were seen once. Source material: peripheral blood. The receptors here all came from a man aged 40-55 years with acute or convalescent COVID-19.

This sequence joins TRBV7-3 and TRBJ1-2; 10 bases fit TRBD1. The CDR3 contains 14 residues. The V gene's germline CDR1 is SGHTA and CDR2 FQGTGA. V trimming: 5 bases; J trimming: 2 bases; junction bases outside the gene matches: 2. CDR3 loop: CASSPGQGNYGYTF. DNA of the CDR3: TGTGCCAGCAGCCCGGGACAGGGGAACTATGGCTACACCTTC.

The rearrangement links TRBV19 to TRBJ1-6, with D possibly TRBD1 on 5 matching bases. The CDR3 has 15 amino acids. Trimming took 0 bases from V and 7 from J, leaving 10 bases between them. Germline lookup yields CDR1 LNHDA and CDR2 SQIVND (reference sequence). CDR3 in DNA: TGTGCCAGTAGTATAGATTACAGGTCCAATTCACCCCTCCACTTT. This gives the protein CASSIDYRSNSPLHF.

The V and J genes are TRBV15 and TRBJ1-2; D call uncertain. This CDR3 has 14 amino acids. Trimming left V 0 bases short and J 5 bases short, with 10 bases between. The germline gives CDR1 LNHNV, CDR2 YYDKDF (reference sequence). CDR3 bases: TGTGCCACCAGCAGAGATCCGACTGATTATGGCTACACCTTC. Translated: CATSRDPTDYGYTF.

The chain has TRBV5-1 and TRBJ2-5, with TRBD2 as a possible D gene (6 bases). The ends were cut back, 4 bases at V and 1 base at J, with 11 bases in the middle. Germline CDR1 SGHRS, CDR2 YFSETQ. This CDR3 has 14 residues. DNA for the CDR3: TGCGCCAGCAGCCCTCACGGGGGCCAAGAGACCCAGTACTTC. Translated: CASSPHGGQETQYF.

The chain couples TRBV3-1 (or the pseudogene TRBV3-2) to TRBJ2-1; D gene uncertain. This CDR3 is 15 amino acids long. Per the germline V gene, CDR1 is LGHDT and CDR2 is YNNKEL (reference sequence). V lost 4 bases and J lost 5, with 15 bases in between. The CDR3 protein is CASSRSTSSNNEQFF. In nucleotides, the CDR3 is TGTGCCAGCAGCCGATCAACCAGTAGCAACAATGAGCAGTTCTTC.

The CDR3, as DNA: TGTGCCAGCAGCGTTACGACCGAACTAGGCAATGAGCAGTTCTTC. Its translation is CASSVTTELGNEQFF. The chain employs TRBV9 and TRBJ2-1; D may be TRBD2 (5 bases). The CDR3 is made up of 15 amino acids. From germline, CDR1 is SGDLS and CDR2 YYNGEE. The germline V and J ends were trimmed by 2 bases and 6 bases, with 15 bases remaining between them.

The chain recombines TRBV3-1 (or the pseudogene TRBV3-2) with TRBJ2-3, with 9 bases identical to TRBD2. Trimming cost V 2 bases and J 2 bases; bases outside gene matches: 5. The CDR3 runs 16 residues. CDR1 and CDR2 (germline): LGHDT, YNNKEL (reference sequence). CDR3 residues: CASSQFSGGITDTQYF. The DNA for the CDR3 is TGTGCCAGCAGCCAATTTAGCGGGGGCATCACAGATACGCAGTATTTT.

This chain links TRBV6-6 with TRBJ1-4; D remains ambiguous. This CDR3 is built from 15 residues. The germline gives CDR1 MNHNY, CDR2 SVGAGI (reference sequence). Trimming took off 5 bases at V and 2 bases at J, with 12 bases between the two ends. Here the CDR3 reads CASSIRTRTNEKLFF. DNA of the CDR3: TGTGCCAGCAGTATCCGCACTCGGACTAATGAAAAACTGTTTTTT.

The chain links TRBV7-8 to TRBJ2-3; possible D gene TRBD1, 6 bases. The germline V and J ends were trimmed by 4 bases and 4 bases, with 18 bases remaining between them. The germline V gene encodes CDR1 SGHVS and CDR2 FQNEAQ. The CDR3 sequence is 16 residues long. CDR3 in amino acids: CASSSGHPIASDTQYF. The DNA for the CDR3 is TGTGCCAGCAGCTCGGGACACCCAATCGCGTCAGATACGCAGTATTTT. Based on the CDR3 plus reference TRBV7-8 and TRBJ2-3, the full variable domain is GAGVSQSPRYKVAKRGQDVALRCDPISGHVSLFWYQQALGQGPEFLTYFQNEAQLDKSGLPSDRFFAERPEGSVSTLKIQRTQQEDSAVYLCASSSGHPIASDTQYFGPGTRLTVL.

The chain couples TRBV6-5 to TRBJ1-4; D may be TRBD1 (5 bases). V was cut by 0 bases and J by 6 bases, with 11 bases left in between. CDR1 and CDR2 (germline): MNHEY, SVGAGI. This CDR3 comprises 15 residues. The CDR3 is CASSYSAGRYEKLFF. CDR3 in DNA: TGTGCCAGCAGTTACTCGGCAGGGAGGTATGAAAAACTGTTTTTT.

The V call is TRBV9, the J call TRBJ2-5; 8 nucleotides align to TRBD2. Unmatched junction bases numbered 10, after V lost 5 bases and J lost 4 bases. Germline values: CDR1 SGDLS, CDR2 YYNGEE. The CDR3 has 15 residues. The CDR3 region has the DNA TGTGCCAGCAGTCAGGAGCGGGCGGGAGGAGAGACCCAGTACTTC. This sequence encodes CASSQERAGGETQYF.

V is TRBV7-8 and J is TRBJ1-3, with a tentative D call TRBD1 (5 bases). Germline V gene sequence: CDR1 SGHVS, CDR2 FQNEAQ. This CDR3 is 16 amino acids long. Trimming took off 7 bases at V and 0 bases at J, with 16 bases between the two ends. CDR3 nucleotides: TGTGCCAGCACCGATTCACGACAGAGCTCTGGAAACACCATATATTTT. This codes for CASTDSRQSSGNTIYF.

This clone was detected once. Here the CDR3 reads CASSLVGGPENEQFF. DNA for the CDR3: TGCGCCAGCAGCTTGGTTGGGGGCCCCGAAAATGAGCAGTTCTTC. The gene calls are TRBV5-1 and TRBJ2-1, with D possibly matching TRBD1 (6 bases). Germline CDR1 reads SGHRS; CDR2 reads YFSETQ. Trimming removed 0 bases at V and 7 bases at J, with 14 bases between. The CDR3 runs to 15 residues.

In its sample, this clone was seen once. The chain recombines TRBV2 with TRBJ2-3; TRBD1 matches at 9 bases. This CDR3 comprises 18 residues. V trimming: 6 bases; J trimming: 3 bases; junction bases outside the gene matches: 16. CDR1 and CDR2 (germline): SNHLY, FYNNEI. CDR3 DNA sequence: TGTGCCAGCAGCGACCTGACCGGGACAGGGCGGTTGACAGATACGCAGTATTTT. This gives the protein CASSDLTGTGRLTDTQYF.

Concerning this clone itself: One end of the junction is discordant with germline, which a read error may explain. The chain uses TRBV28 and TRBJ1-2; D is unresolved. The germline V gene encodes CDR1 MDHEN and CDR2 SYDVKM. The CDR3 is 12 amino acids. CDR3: CASSWGDYGHTF. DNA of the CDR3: TGTGCCAGCAGCTGGGGAGACTATGGCCACACCTTC.

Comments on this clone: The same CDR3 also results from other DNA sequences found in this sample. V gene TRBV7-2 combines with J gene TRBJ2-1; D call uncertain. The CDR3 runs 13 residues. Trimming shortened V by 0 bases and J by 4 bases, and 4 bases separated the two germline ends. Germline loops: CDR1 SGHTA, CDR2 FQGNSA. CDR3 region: CASSLARYNEQFF. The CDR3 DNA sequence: TGTGCCAGCAGCTTAGCGCGGTACAATGAGCAGTTCTTC.

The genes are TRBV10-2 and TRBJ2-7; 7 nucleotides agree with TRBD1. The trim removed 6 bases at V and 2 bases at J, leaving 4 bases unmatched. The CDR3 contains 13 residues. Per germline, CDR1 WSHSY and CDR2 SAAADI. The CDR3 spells CASSSTGAYEQYF. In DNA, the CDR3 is TGCGCCAGCAGCTCAACAGGGGCCTACGAGCAGTACTTC.

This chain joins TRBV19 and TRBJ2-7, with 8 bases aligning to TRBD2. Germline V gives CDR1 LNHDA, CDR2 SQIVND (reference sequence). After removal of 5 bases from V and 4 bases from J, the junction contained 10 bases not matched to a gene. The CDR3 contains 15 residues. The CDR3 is CASSSGSGSGYEQYF. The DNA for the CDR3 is TGTGCCAGTAGTTCCGGCAGCGGGAGCGGTTACGAGCAGTACTTC.

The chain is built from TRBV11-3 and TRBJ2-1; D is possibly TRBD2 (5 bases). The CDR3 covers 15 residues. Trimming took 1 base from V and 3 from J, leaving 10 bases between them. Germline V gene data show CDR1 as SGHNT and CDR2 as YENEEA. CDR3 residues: CASSLGTGIYNEQFF. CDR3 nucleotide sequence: TGTGCCAGCAGCTTAGGTACCGGGATCTACAATGAGCAGTTCTTC.

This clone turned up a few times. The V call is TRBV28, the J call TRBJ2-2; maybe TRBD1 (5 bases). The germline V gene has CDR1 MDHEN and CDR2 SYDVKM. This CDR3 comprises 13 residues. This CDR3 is CSVRQGNTGELFF. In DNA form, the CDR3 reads TGTTCAGTGAGGCAGGGGAACACCGGGGAGCTGTTTTTT.

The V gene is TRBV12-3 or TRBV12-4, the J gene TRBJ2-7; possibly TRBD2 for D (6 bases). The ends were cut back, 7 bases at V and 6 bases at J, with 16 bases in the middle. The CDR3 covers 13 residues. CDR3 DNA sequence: TGTGCCAGCAAATCTTCGGGAGAGGGCGAGCAGTACTTC. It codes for CASKSSGEGEQYF.

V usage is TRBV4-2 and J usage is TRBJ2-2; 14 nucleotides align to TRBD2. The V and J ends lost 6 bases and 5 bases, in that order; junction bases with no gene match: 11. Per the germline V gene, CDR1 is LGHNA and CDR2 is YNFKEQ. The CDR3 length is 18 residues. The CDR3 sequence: CASRPQVGTSGSTGELFF. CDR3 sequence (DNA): TGTGCCAGCAGGCCACAAGTGGGGACTAGCGGGAGTACCGGGGAGCTGTTTTTT.

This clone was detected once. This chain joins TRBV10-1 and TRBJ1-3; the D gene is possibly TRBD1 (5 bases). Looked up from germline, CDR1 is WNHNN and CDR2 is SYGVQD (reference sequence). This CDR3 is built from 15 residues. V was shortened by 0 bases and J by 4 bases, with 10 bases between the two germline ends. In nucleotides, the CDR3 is TGCGCCAGCAGTGAGTCCGGGACTCAAGGAAACACCATATATTTT. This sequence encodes CASSESGTQGNTIYF.

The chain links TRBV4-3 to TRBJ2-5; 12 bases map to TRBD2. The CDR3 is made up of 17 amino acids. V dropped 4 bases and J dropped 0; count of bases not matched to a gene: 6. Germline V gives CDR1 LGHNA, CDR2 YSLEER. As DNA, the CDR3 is TGCGCCAGCAGCCCCTCACGGACTAGCGGGAACCAAGAGACCCAGTACTTC. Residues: CASSPSRTSGNQETQYF.

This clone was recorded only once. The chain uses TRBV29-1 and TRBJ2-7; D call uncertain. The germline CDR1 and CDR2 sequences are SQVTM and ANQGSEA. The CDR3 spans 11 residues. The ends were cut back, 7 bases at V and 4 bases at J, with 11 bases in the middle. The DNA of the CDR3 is TGCAGCGGGTACCTAGGTTACGAGCAGTACTTC. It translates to CSGYLGYEQYF.

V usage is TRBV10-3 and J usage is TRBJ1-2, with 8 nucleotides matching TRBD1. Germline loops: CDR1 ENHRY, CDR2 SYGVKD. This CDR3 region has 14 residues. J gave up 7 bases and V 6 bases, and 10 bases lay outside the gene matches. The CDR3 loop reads CAISQGAQGGGYTF. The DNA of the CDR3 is TGTGCCATCAGCCAGGGGGCACAGGGGGGTGGCTACACCTTC.

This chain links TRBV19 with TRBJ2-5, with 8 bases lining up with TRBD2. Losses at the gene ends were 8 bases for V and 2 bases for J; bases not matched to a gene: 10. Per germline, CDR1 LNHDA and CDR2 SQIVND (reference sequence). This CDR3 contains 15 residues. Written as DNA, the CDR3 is TGTGCCAGTGCCGGGGGAGCGGGGGTTCAAGAGACCCAGTACTTC. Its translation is CASAGGAGVQETQYF.